Following are 19 T cell receptor beta chains from one sample sequenced in a study of cytomegalovirus exposure and HLA in healthy donors. PCR employed 60 Vbeta and 13 Jbeta primers. The assay was immunoSEQ multiplex PCR, and TCRdb's table has in-frame clones only and misses some. The sample includes 100,000 to 150,000 clones, around 77% seen only once; the top ten take 5.8%. Sequencing used PBMCs. These receptors came from a man between 18 and 35 years old in good health and CMV-seropositive.

V gene TRBV14 combines with J gene TRBJ2-2; TRBD1 is a possible D gene (5 bases). V lost 6 bases, J lost 3 bases, and 14 bases lay in between. Germline V lookup: CDR1 SGHDN, CDR2 FVKESK. The CDR3 is made up of 15 amino acids. The CDR3 region is CASRLGQGYTGELFF. Written as DNA, the CDR3 is TGTGCCAGCAGGCTTGGGCAGGGCTACACCGGGGAGCTGTTTTTT.

The rearrangement uses TRBV7-8 and TRBJ1-6; a weak D match, TRBD1 (5 bases). There are 15 residues in the CDR3. The germline V and J ends were trimmed by 6 bases and 0 bases, with 9 bases remaining between them. Germline CDR1 SGHVS, CDR2 FQNEAQ. The CDR3 spells CASSFDSSYNSPLHF. DNA of the CDR3: TGTGCCAGCAGTTTCGACAGCTCCTATAATTCACCCCTCCACTTT.

The chain uses TRBV15 and TRBJ1-3, with 9 bases identical to TRBD1. Germline-derived CDR1 and CDR2 are LNHNV and YYDKDF (reference sequence). After removal of 1 base from V and 0 bases from J, the junction contained 4 bases not matched to a gene. The CDR3 has 17 amino acids. Here the CDR3 reads CATSRGQGDLSGNTIYF. DNA for the CDR3: TGTGCCACCAGCAGAGGACAGGGGGATCTCTCTGGAAACACCATATATTTT.

V and J are TRBV6-5 and TRBJ2-7; D possibly corresponds to TRBD2 (5 bases). The germline V gene has CDR1 MNHEY and CDR2 SVGAGI. V was pared by 5 bases and J by 7 bases, with 12 bases between. This CDR3 contains 12 residues. The CDR3 region has the DNA TGTGCCAGCAGTGACGGCACGGGGGAGCAGTACTTC. This sequence encodes CASSDGTGEQYF.

The rearrangement uses TRBV27 and TRBJ2-5, with 7 bases matching TRBD2. V trimming: 1 base; J trimming: 5 bases; junction bases outside the gene matches: 1. Germline V lookup: CDR1 MNHEY, CDR2 SMNVEV (reference sequence). This CDR3 is built from 13 residues. This chain's CDR3 is CASSLWGGETQYF. The CDR3 DNA follows: TGTGCCAGCAGTTTATGGGGGGGGGAGACCCAGTACTTC.

The gene calls are TRBV10-2 and TRBJ2-5; 9 bases agree with TRBD2. This CDR3 spans 16 amino acids. The J segment lost 5 bases and the V segment lost 4 bases, leaving 11 bases of the junction unmatched. Germline values: CDR1 WSHSY, CDR2 SAAADI. DNA for the CDR3: TGCGCCAGCAGTGGCGTCGGCGCTAGCGGGGAGGAGACCCAGTACTTC. This translates into CASSGVGASGEETQYF.

The chain's CDR3 is CASSQRTSGFSEQYF. CDR3 DNA: TGCGCCAGCAGCCAGCGGACTAGCGGCTTCTCCGAGCAGTACTTC. The V call is TRBV4-1, the J call TRBJ2-7; TRBD2 aligns across 10 bases. The trim removed 3 bases at V and 6 bases at J, leaving 8 bases unmatched. From germline, CDR1 is MGHRA and CDR2 YSYEKL. The CDR3 sequence is 15 residues long.

This clone was found a few times. J is TRBJ1-2 and V is TRBV7-2, with 7 bases matching TRBD1. This CDR3 is 14 amino acids long. Germline CDR1 reads SGHTA; CDR2 reads FQGNSA. J was trimmed by 8 bases and V by 5 bases; bases with no gene match: 11. This CDR3 is CASSPRTGAGGYTF. CDR3 nucleotide sequence: TGTGCCAGCAGCCCCCGTACAGGGGCGGGAGGCTACACCTTC. Supplemented by reference TRBV7-2 and TRBJ1-2, the full variable domain reads GAGVSQSPSNKVTEKGKDVELRCDPISGHTALYWYRQSLGQGLEFLIYFQGNSAPDKSGLPSDRFSAERTGGSVSTLTIQRTQQEDSAVYLCASSPRTGAGGYTFGSGTRLTVV.

The chain carries TRBV27 and TRBJ1-5; D is unresolved. Trimming removed 5 bases at V and 8 bases at J, with 10 bases between. CDR1 and CDR2 (germline): MNHEY, SMNVEV (reference sequence). The CDR3 sequence is 12 residues long. The CDR3 loop reads CASSSPGKPQHF. CDR3 nucleotides: TGTGCCAGCAGTAGCCCCGGGAAGCCCCAGCATTTT.

This clone was recorded a few times. The chain has TRBV29-1 and TRBJ1-3; TRBD1 agrees at 7 bases. V shed 6 bases, J shed 0 bases, and the junction held 8 bases outside the gene matches. This CDR3 is 15 amino acids long. CDR1 and CDR2 from the germline V gene are SQVTM and ANQGSEA. CDR3 region: CSVTMGQNSGNTIYF. The DNA for the CDR3 is TGCAGCGTCACCATGGGACAGAACTCTGGAAACACCATATATTTT.

CDR3 in amino acids: CASSTGGGHEQYF. CDR3 coding DNA: TGCGCCAGCAGCACTGGGGGGGGCCACGAGCAGTACTTC. V and J are TRBV10-1 and TRBJ2-7, with D possibly being TRBD2 (7 bases). V shed 6 bases and J shed 5 bases, with 14 bases lying between them. Germline V gene data show CDR1 as WNHNN and CDR2 as SYGVQD (reference sequence). The CDR3 covers 13 residues.

The chain links TRBV7-2 to TRBJ1-2; D is perhaps TRBD1 (5 bases). V was trimmed by 5 bases and J by 7 bases, leaving 17 bases between them. The germline V gene encodes CDR1 SGHTA and CDR2 FQGNSA. The CDR3 extends over 14 amino acids. CDR3 region: CASSLLGTFGGYTF. In DNA form, the CDR3 reads TGTGCCAGCAGCCTTCTTGGGACTTTCGGTGGCTACACCTTC. The variable domain in full, completed from reference TRBV7-2 and TRBJ1-2, reads GAGVSQSPSNKVTEKGKDVELRCDPISGHTALYWYRQSLGQGLEFLIYFQGNSAPDKSGLPSDRFSAERTGGSVSTLTIQRTQQEDSAVYLCASSLLGTFGGYTFGSGTRLTVV.

The chain carries TRBV27 and TRBJ2-1; maybe TRBD1 (6 bases). Trimming took 7 bases from V and 2 from J, leaving 18 bases between them. Looked up from germline, CDR1 is MNHEY and CDR2 is SMNVEV (reference sequence). The CDR3 loop spans 16 amino acids. The DNA of the CDR3 is TGTGCCAGCACAAACAGGGTAATAGGCCCCTACAATGAGCAGTTCTTC. Translation gives CASTNRVIGPYNEQFF.

The rearrangement uses TRBV6-1 and TRBJ1-1, with D unresolved. The V gene lost 6 bases and the J gene lost 5 bases, with 10 bases spanning the gap. Germline CDR1 reads MNHNS; CDR2 reads SASEGT. The CDR3 totals 12 residues. The CDR3 loop is CASSREATEAFF. CDR3 bases: TGTGCCAGCAGCCGGGAGGCGACTGAAGCTTTCTTT.

The V gene is TRBV5-1, the J gene TRBJ1-5; no clear D gene. Between the trimmed V and J ends, which lost 0 bases and 4 bases, there was a span of 14 bases. Germline assignment: CDR1 SGHRS and CDR2 YFSETQ. The CDR3 runs 16 residues. The CDR3 DNA reads TGCGCCAGCAGCTTGGAAGCCCGGAGTGCGAATCAGCCCCAGCATTTT. Amino acid sequence: CASSLEARSANQPQHF.

The chain is built from TRBV4-1 and TRBJ1-2; 10 bases are a match to TRBD1. J gave up 0 bases and V 4 bases, and 8 bases lay outside the gene matches. This CDR3 has 17 amino acids. CDR1 and CDR2 from the germline V gene are MGHRA and YSYEKL. In DNA, the CDR3 is TGCGCCAGCAGCCCACGTCCCGGGACAGGGGCTAACTATGGCTACACCTTC. Translated: CASSPRPGTGANYGYTF.

The chain carries TRBV7-8 and TRBJ2-1, with 10 bases fitting TRBD2. CDR3 length: 14 amino acids. V gave up 5 bases and J gave up 4 bases; unmatched junction bases: 2. Per the germline V gene, CDR1 is SGHVS and CDR2 is FQNEAQ. As DNA, the CDR3 is TGTGCCAGCAGCCTGACTAGCGGGTACAATGAGCAGTTCTTC. This encodes CASSLTSGYNEQFF.

The CDR3, as DNA: TGTGCCAGCAGGGGACAGGGGGCGAGGCAAGAGACCCAGTACTTC. This codes for CASRGQGARQETQYF. The chain uses TRBV6-5 and TRBJ2-5, with TRBD1 identical over 12 bases. This CDR3 spans 15 amino acids. J was trimmed by 2 bases and V by 6 bases; bases with no gene match: 4. The germline gives CDR1 MNHEY, CDR2 SVGAGI.

V is TRBV29-1 and J is TRBJ2-2; D unclear. The CDR3 sequence is 12 residues long. In germline, CDR1 is SQVTM, CDR2 ANQGSEA. Trimming shortened V by 5 bases and J by 3 bases, and 7 bases separated the two germline ends. The CDR3: CSVSGYTGELFF. The CDR3 DNA reads as TGCAGCGTTTCAGGTTACACCGGGGAGCTGTTTTTT.